The clone carrying this TCR beta chain was seen only a few times. What it recognizes is unknown. This entry comes from a study of T-cell memory formation after mild COVID-19. Study-wide context: Among the donors, TCR clusters were largely specific to each donor. Whole-study findings and limits: Mainly CM and EM harbored the contracting CD4+ clones; mainly EMRA harbored the CD8+ ones.

One entry per CDR3 protein, called by TCRdb with MiXCR from the 5' RACE reads. This sample carries approximately 410,000 distinct CDR3 sequences, 23% of them seen once, and the ten largest clones take 10% to 15%. Germline CDR1 and CDR2: SGHVS and FQNEAQ. V trimming: 0 bases; J trimming: 16 bases; junction bases outside the gene matches: 10. This CDR3 is built from 14 residues. The origin of this receptor is an adult woman who had mild COVID-19 (a few samples of this study predate the infection). Cell type and time point are not known. Material: PBMCs or a T cell subset sorted from them (not recorded which). The genes are TRBV7-8 and TRBJ2-1; 9 positions match TRBD2. CDR3 bases: TGTGCCAGCAGCTTAGCGCGTGGTAGCGGGGGATGTTTCTTC. Its protein is CASSLARGSGGCFF.